These T cell receptor beta chains were read from a single sample in a study of T cells after yellow fever vaccination. TCRdb redid the calling of the 5' RACE reads with MiXCR, one entry per CDR3 protein. The sample has approximately 300,000 distinct CDR3 sequences; 10% to 15% are singletons. The material was CD4+ T cells sorted from PBMCs, obtained 45 days after the yellow fever booster vaccination. Receptors were obtained from a man under 40 who received the YFV17D yellow fever vaccine. CDR3s include the opening cysteine and the closing phenylalanine or tryptophan. Each record gives: J gene, V gene, clone size, D gene, CDR3 protein, CDR3 DNA. The D gene is left open where the match is weak. The size of a clone is reported for some rows only, either as once, few or many, or as a class for expanded clones.

>TRBJ1-1|TRBV5-1|many|-
CASSWTGGDTEAFF
TGCGCCAGCAGCTGGACCGGGGGGGACACTGAAGCTTTCTTT
>TRBJ2-2|TRBV20-1|-|-
CSASRGNTGELFF
TGCAGTGCGTCCCGGGGGAACACCGGGGAGCTGTTTTTT
>TRBJ2-1|TRBV7-8|few|TRBD2
CASSFRGSRNEQFF
TGTGCCAGCAGCTTTCGCGGGAGCCGAAATGAGCAGTTCTTC
>TRBJ1-5|TRBV5-1|-|-
CASSLTGAYSNQPQHF
TGCGCCAGCAGCTTAACGGGTGCTTATAGCAATCAGCCCCAGCATTTT
>TRBJ2-3|TRBV29-1|-|TRBD1
CSVEDRGRGGSSDTQYF
TGCAGCGTCGAAGACAGGGGGCGCGGGGGCTCCTCAGATACGCAGTATTTT
>TRBJ2-6|TRBV20-1|few|TRBD1
CSARLTGAFSGANVLTF
TGCAGTGCTAGATTGACAGGGGCCTTCTCTGGGGCCAACGTCCTGACTTTC
>TRBJ2-7|TRBV20-1|many|-
CSATGGGEQYF
TGCAGTGCTACAGGGGGAGGAGAGCAGTACTTC
>TRBJ2-1|TRBV5-1|medium-sized|TRBD1
CASSITAGTGNEQFF
TGCGCCAGCAGCATCACTGCCGGGACAGGGAATGAGCAGTTCTTC
>TRBJ1-6|TRBV7-9|few|-
CASNPLLNSPLHF
TGTGCCAGCAACCCCCTGCTTAATTCACCCCTCCACTTT
>TRBJ2-2|TRBV7-2|-|-
CASSPLPGELFF
TGTGCCAGCAGCCCTTTACCTGGGGAGCTGTTTTTT
>TRBJ2-1|TRBV29-1|few|TRBD2
CSVEVRGRAHNEQFF
TGCAGCGTTGAGGTGAGAGGGAGGGCTCACAATGAGCAGTTCTTC
>TRBJ1-1|TRBV10-3|-|TRBD1
CASTGGWNTEAFF
TGTGCCAGTACAGGGGGCTGGAACACTGAAGCTTTCTTT
>TRBJ2-7|TRBV5-1|few|TRBD1
CASGRWGQGYEQYF
TGCGCCAGCGGGCGCTGGGGACAGGGTTACGAGCAGTACTTC
>TRBJ2-7|TRBV29-1|-|TRBD2
CSVRRRPRRRELREQYF
TGCAGCGTTCGCCGCCGCCCTAGGAGGCGGGAGCTAAGAGAGCAGTACTTC
>TRBJ2-1|TRBV20-1|many|TRBD2
CSAASGSSYNEQFF
TGCAGTGCGGCTAGCGGGAGCTCCTACAATGAGCAGTTCTTC
>TRBJ2-7|TRBV6-5|few|-
CASSYSPTSRKQYF
TGTGCCAGCAGTTACTCTCCAACTAGCCGAAAGCAGTACTTC
>TRBJ2-5|TRBV12-3/TRBV12-4|-|TRBD2
CASSTPGGGRETQYF
TGTGCCAGCAGTACCCCGGGAGGTGGTCGGGAGACCCAGTACTTC
>TRBJ2-3|TRBV12-3/TRBV12-4|few|-
CASSLGGGVDTQYF
TGTGCCAGCAGTTTAGGAGGCGGAGTAGATACGCAGTATTTT
>TRBJ1-3|TRBV5-6|-|-
CASSLVANTIYF
TGTGCCAGCAGCTTGGTGGCAAACACCATATATTTT
>TRBJ1-3|TRBV6-5|few|-
CASNSADSGNTIYF
TGTGCCAGCAATTCGGCAGACTCTGGAAACACCATATATTTT
>TRBJ2-2|TRBV24-1|-|TRBD2
CATSGLAFTGELVF
TGTGCCACCAGTGGACTAGCGTTCACCGGGGAGCTGGTTTTT
>TRBJ2-5|TRBV12-3/TRBV12-4|many|TRBD2
CASSGGETQYF
TGTGCCAGCTCGGGAGGAGAGACCCAGTACTTC
>TRBJ2-5|TRBV18|-|-
CASSQGLRETQYF
TGTGCCAGCTCACAGGGCTTGAGGGAGACCCAGTACTTC
>TRBJ2-2|TRBV7-9|-|-
CASSFLTQGTGELFF
TGTGCCAGCAGCTTTTTAACGCAGGGCACCGGGGAGCTGTTTTTT
>TRBJ2-7|TRBV12-3/TRBV12-4|few|-
CASCRGRSYEQYF
TGTGCCAGCTGTAGGGGTCGCTCCTACGAGCAGTACTTC
>TRBJ2-5|TRBV12-3/TRBV12-4|-|-
CASSFPGFLETQYF
TGTGCCAGCAGTTTTCCCGGGTTCTTGGAGACCCAGTACTTC
>TRBJ2-7|TRBV28|-|-
CASREGGSSYEQYF
TGTGCCAGCCGAGAGGGGGGGAGTTCCTACGAGCAGTACTTC
>TRBJ2-3|TRBV20-1|many|-
CSARPVSYTDTQYF
TGCAGTGCTAGACCAGTCTCTTACACAGATACGCAGTATTTT
>TRBJ1-5|TRBV20-1|-|TRBD1
CSASPGGDQPQHF
TGCAGTGCTAGCCCAGGGGGGGATCAGCCCCAGCATTTT
>TRBJ2-2|TRBV20-1|few|TRBD1
CSATTGVKTGELFF
TGCAGTGCTACAACAGGGGTGAAGACCGGGGAGCTGTTTTTT
>TRBJ1-4|TRBV28|few|-
CASSLGQDEKLFF
TGTGCCAGCAGTTTAGGGCAGGATGAAAAACTGTTTTTT
>TRBJ2-7|TRBV20-1|many|TRBD2
CSARLAGYYEQYF
TGCAGTGCAAGACTAGCGGGTTACTACGAGCAGTACTTC
>TRBJ2-5|TRBV20-1|-|-
CSATQGLGGQETQYF
TGCAGTGCTACACAGGGGTTGGGAGGGCAAGAGACCCAGTACTTC
>TRBJ2-3|TRBV7-2|few|-
CASSLGGTADTQYF
TGTGCCAGCAGCTTAGGCGGGACAGCAGATACGCAGTATTTT
>TRBJ2-7|TRBV12-3/TRBV12-4|many|-
CASSLEAGAGNEQYF
TGTGCCAGCAGTTTAGAAGCAGGGGCTGGGAACGAGCAGTACTTC
>TRBJ2-7|TRBV29-1|-|-
CSVVGTTAYEQYF
TGCAGCGTTGTAGGGACGACTGCTTACGAGCAGTACTTC
>TRBJ2-2|TRBV5-1|few|-
CASSPATNTGELFF
TGCGCCAGCAGTCCAGCGACGAACACCGGGGAGCTGTTTTTT
>TRBJ1-4|TRBV3-1|-|-
CASSQVLSEKLFF
TGTGCCAGCAGCCAGGTGCTCTCTGAAAAACTGTTTTTT
>TRBJ2-5|TRBV5-1|-|-
CASSSHQETQYF
TGCGCCAGCAGCTCGCACCAAGAGACCCAGTACTTC
>TRBJ2-7|TRBV7-2|-|-
CASSLAHSYEQYF
TGTGCCAGCAGCTTAGCCCACTCCTACGAGCAGTACTTC
>TRBJ2-7|TRBV4-2|few|-
CASGGDGRDEQYF
TGTGCTTCGGGTGGAGATGGGCGCGACGAGCAGTACTTC
>TRBJ2-7|TRBV6-2/TRBV6-3|-|TRBD2
CASSSINSGSYEQYF
TGTGCCAGCAGTTCCATAAATAGCGGGAGCTACGAGCAGTACTTC
>TRBJ2-7|TRBV29-1|few|TRBD2
CSVAGLAGPMGEQYF
TGCAGCGTGGCGGGACTAGCGGGACCCATGGGGGAGCAGTACTTC
>TRBJ2-1|TRBV10-3|-|-
CAIMESGYNEQFF
TGTGCCATCATGGAGTCTGGATACAATGAGCAGTTCTTC
>TRBJ2-1|TRBV20-1|-|-
CSALSPNPRNEQFF
TGCAGTGCCCTTAGCCCGAACCCCCGCAATGAGCAGTTCTTC
>TRBJ2-5|TRBV7-2|-|-
CASSLFSSTETQYF
TGTGCCAGCAGCTTATTTAGCTCCACAGAGACCCAGTACTTC
>TRBJ1-5|TRBV5-1|-|-
CASSLDGSDQPQHF
TGCGCCAGCAGCTTGGACGGGTCCGATCAGCCCCAGCATTTT
>TRBJ2-7|TRBV20-1|few|TRBD2
CSAGTSAPYEQYF
TGCAGTGCTGGAACTAGCGCGCCCTACGAGCAGTACTTC
>TRBJ2-2|TRBV9|-|-
CPSSTRHMLNTGELFF
TGTCCCAGCAGCACCCGACACATGCTGAACACCGGGGAGCTGTTTTTT
>TRBJ2-1|TRBV2|-|TRBD1
CASSRQGQSYNEQFF
TGTGCCAGCAGTCGACAGGGCCAATCCTACAATGAGCAGTTCTTC
>TRBJ2-5|TRBV10-3|few|TRBD1
CAISELTGLQETQYF
TGTGCCATCAGTGAGCTGACAGGGCTCCAAGAGACCCAGTACTTC
>TRBJ2-7|TRBV29-1|-|TRBD2
CSVGGRESSYEQYF
TGCAGCGTTGGTGGGCGGGAGTCCTCCTACGAGCAGTACTTC
>TRBJ2-7|TRBV5-1|-|-
CASSLGSREQYF
TGCGCCAGCAGCTTGGGATCGCGCGAGCAGTACTTC